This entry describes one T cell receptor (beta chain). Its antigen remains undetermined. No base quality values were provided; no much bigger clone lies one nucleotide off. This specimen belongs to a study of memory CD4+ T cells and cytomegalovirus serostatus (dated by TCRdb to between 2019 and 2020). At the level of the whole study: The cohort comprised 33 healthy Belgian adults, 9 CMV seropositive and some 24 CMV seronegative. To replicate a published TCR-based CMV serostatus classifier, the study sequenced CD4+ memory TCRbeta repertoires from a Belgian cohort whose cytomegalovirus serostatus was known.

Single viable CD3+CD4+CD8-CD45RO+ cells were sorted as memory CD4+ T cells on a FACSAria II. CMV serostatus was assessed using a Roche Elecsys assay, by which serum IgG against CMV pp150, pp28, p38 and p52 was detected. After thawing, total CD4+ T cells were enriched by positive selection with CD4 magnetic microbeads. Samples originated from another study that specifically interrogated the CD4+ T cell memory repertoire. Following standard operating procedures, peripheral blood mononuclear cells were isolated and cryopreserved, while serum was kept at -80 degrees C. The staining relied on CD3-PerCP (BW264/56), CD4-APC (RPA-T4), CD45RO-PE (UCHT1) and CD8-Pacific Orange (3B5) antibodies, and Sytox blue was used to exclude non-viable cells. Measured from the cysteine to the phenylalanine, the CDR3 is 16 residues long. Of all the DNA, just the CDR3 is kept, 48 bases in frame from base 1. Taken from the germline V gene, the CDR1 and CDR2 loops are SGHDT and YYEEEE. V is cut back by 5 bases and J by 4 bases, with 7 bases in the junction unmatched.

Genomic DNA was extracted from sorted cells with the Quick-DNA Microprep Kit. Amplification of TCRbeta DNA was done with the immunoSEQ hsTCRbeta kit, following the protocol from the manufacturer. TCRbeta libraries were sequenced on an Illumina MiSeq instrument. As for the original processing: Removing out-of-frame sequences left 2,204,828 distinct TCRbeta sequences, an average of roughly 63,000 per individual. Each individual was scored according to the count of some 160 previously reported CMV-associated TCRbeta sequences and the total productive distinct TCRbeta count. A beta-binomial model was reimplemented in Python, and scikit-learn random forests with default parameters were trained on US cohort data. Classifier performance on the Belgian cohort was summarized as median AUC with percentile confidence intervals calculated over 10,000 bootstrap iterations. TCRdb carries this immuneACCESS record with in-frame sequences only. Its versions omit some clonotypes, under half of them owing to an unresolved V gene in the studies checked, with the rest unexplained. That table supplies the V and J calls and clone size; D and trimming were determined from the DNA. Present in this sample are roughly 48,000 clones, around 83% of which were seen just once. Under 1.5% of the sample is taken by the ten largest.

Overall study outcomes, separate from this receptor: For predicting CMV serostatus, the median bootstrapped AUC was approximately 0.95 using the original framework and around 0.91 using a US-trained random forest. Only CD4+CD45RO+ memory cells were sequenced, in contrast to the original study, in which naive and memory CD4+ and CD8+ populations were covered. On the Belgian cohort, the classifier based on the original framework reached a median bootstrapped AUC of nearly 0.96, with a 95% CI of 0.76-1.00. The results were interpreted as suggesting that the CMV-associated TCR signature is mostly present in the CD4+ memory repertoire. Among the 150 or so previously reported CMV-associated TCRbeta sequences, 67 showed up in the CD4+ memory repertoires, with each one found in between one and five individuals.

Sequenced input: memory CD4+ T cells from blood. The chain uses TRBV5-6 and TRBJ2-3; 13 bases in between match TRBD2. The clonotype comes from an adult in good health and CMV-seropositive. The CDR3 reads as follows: CASSSWTSGSPDTQYF. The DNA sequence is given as TGTGCCAGCAGTTCCTGGACTAGCGGGAGTCCAGATACGCAGTATTTT.